This T cell receptor beta chain originates from a study of CD8 T cells in ankylosing spondylitis. The study, taken as a whole, reports: Clones that were linked to disease were CD8+ and were relatively rare in peripheral blood. For ankylosing spondylitis blood, a TCR beta motif of roughly 8 highly homologous variants appeared characteristic. Past research had described some motif variants in reactive arthritis synovial fluid and blood.

J gave up 7 bases and V 6 bases, and 8 bases lay outside the gene matches. This CDR3 spans 15 amino acids. This clonotype was recorded many times. Its antigen is currently unknown. TCR beta libraries were made by quantitative 5'-RACE with molecular barcodes. TCRdb reanalysed the 5' RACE reads using MiXCR and keeps one entry per CDR3 protein. This sample has a few hundred thousand distinct CDR3 sequences, with 8% found just once. The rearrangement uses TRBV12-3 or TRBV12-4 and TRBJ1-6; 8 bases agree with TRBD1. The sequencing sample was made of blood, either unsorted or a sorted T cell fraction (not recorded which). The source is a male donor with ankylosing spondylitis. The CDR3 sequence: CASSNRGSGNSPLHF. The DNA for the CDR3 is TGTGCCAGCAGCAACAGGGGGTCGGGGAATTCACCCCTCCACTTT.